One and the same sample provided the 22 T cell receptor beta chains below, sequenced in a study of blood T cell repertoires in COVID-19. The table came from immunoSEQ multiplex PCR; TCRdb's copy has only in-frame clones and leaves some out. The repertoire holds 70,000 to 100,000 clones, 80% to 90% seen once, with roughly 15% in the top ten. Sequenced material: peripheral blood. The receptors were sampled from a woman aged 80 or over with acute or convalescent COVID-19.

The gene calls are TRBV9 and TRBJ2-2; perhaps TRBD1 as D (5 bases). CDR3 length equals 16 residues. V shed 0 bases and J shed 5 bases, with 14 bases lying between them. Germline CDR1 SGDLS, CDR2 YYNGEE. For the CDR3, the DNA is TGTGCCAGCAGCGTAGATCAAGGGGTTCTTACCGGGGAGCTGTTTTTT. Its protein is CASSVDQGVLTGELFF.

Details on this clone: One end of the junction fails to match germline, which may point to a read error. The V and J genes are TRBV14 and TRBJ1-5, with D hard to call. The CDR3 has 13 amino acids. The germline CDR1 and CDR2 sequences are SGHDN and FVKESK. The CDR3 coding sequence is TGTGCCGGCAGCCAAGCGGAGAATCAGCCCCAGCATTTT. Protein sequence: CAGSQAENQPQHF. The complete variable domain, with remaining parts taken from reference TRBV14 and TRBJ1-5, reads EAGVTQFPSHSVIEKGQTVTLRCDPISGHDNLYWYRRVMGKEIKFLLHFVKESKQDESGMPNNRFLAERTGGTYSTLKVQPAELEDSGVYFCAGSQAENQPQHFGDGTRLSIL.

The CDR3 here is CASSIVTGRRDTEAFF. DNA for the CDR3: TGTGCCAGTAGTATAGTGACAGGGAGGCGGGACACTGAAGCTTTCTTT. V usage is TRBV19 and J usage is TRBJ1-1, with 7 positions matching TRBD1. This CDR3 region has 16 residues. Germline CDR1 and CDR2: LNHDA and SQIVND (reference sequence). The trim removed 1 base at V and 3 bases at J, leaving 8 bases unmatched.

The chain combines TRBV6-5 with TRBJ1-2; D unclear. Trimming took off 2 bases at V and 1 base at J, with 11 bases between the two ends. The CDR3 contains 15 residues. Per the germline V gene, CDR1 is MNHEY and CDR2 is SVGAGI. CDR3 sequence reads: CASSYEPTHNYGYTF. The CDR3 nucleotides are TGTGCCAGCAGTTACGAGCCGACACATAACTATGGCTACACCTTC.

The chain joins TRBV29-1 to TRBJ2-7, with 7 bases identical to TRBD2. V lost 6 bases to trimming and J lost 8 bases; unmatched junction nucleotides: 16. Germline V gene data show CDR1 as SQVTM and CDR2 as ANQGSEA. The CDR3 is 14 residues long. The DNA for the CDR3 is TGCAGCGTCACCCGGGTCGGGGGGACCGGGCAGCAGTACTTC. This codes for CSVTRVGGTGQQYF.

This chain joins TRBV6-6 and TRBJ2-7; perhaps TRBD2 as D (7 bases). Deletions cut 11 bases from V and 2 bases from J, with 13 bases between. The V gene's germline CDR1 is MNHNY and CDR2 SVGAGI (reference sequence). The CDR3 extends over 12 amino acids. CDR3 nucleotide sequence: TGTGCCGGGGGGGGGCGGCCCTACGAGCAGTACTTC. Amino acid sequence: CAGGGRPYEQYF.

The chain has TRBV27 and TRBJ2-3; 8 positions match TRBD1. CDR3 length: 15 residues. With 6 bases clipped from V and 0 bases from J, the junction kept 5 bases outside the gene matches. Germline CDR1 is MNHEY and CDR2 is SMNVEV (reference sequence). The CDR3 coding sequence is TGTGCCAGCAGCGGGACAGGATCTAGCACAGATACGCAGTATTTT. Protein sequence: CASSGTGSSTDTQYF.

V gene TRBV10-3 combines with J gene TRBJ1-4, with TRBD1 matching over 7 bases. Trimming at V came to 6 bases and at J to 5 bases, leaving 6 bases not matched to a gene. The germline gives CDR1 ENHRY, CDR2 SYGVKD. CDR3 length equals 14 residues. The CDR3 nucleotides are TGTGCCATCAGAGGCACAGGGGAAAATGAAAAACTGTTTTTT. Residues: CAIRGTGENEKLFF.

V usage is TRBV14 and J usage is TRBJ1-1; 9 bases agree with TRBD1. The V segment lost 3 bases and the J segment 1 base; nucleotides outside the gene matches: 6. Germline CDR1 is SGHDN and CDR2 is FVKESK. CDR3 length: 16 residues. CDR3 in amino acids: CASSHVQGAGNTEAFF. For the CDR3, the DNA is TGTGCCAGCAGCCACGTACAGGGGGCAGGGAACACTGAAGCTTTCTTT.

This chain connects TRBV6-5 to TRBJ1-6; 7 nucleotides match TRBD1. V gave up 2 bases and J gave up 4 bases; unmatched junction bases: 5. From germline, CDR1 is MNHEY and CDR2 SVGAGI. This CDR3 has 16 amino acids. This chain's CDR3 is CASSYGNRGYNSPLHF. DNA of the CDR3: TGTGCCAGCAGTTACGGAAACAGGGGTTATAATTCACCCCTCCACTTT.

The count of this clone is one. The chain recombines TRBV6-2 or TRBV6-3 with TRBJ1-1; no clear D. Germline V CDR1 and CDR2: MNHEY, SVGEGT. Deletions cut 0 bases from V and 1 base from J, with 6 bases between. The CDR3 extends over 14 amino acids. CDR3 nucleotide sequence: TGTGCCAGCAGTTACTCGATCAGGAACACTGAAGCTTTCTTT. Translated: CASSYSIRNTEAFF.

The CDR3 loop reads CASSPPVSGGTDTQYF. For the CDR3, the DNA is TGTGCCAGCTCACCACCGGTTTCGGGGGGCACAGATACGCAGTATTTT. This chain uses TRBV18 with TRBJ2-3, with D tentatively TRBD2 (6 bases). There are 16 residues in the CDR3. Germline values: CDR1 KGHSH, CDR2 LQKENI. The ends were cut back, 0 bases at V and 1 base at J, with 11 bases in the middle.

In this sample, this clone turned up a few times. The chain couples TRBV19 to TRBJ2-5; no clear D. Trimming stripped 2 bases from V and 5 bases from J, with 6 bases between. This CDR3 has 12 amino acids. Germline V gene lookup returns CDR1 LNHDA and CDR2 SQIVND (reference sequence). CDR3 in DNA: TGTGCCAGTAGTATATTCGGGGAGACCCAGTACTTC. It encodes CASSIFGETQYF.

V gene TRBV6-2 or TRBV6-3 combines with J gene TRBJ1-5; the match to TRBD1 covers 7 bases. CDR1 MNHEY and CDR2 SVGEGT come from the germline V gene. V shed 5 bases and J 0 bases; nucleotides not matched to a gene: 4. This CDR3 comprises 15 residues. The CDR3 reads CASSGDRASNQPQHF. The CDR3 DNA reads TGTGCCAGCAGTGGGGACAGAGCTAGCAATCAGCCCCAGCATTTT.

This chain links TRBV2 with TRBJ2-1; D is possibly TRBD2 (6 bases). CDR1 and CDR2 from the germline V gene are SNHLY and FYNNEI. Trimming shortened V by 9 bases and J by 1 base, and 19 bases separated the two germline ends. This CDR3 is 16 amino acids long. The CDR3 bases are TGTGCCAGTCCCCATGGCGGGGAATTATCCTACAATGAGCAGTTCTTC. This translates into CASPHGGELSYNEQFF.

This chain connects TRBV19 to TRBJ2-5; D may be TRBD2 (6 bases). The V gene lost 5 bases and the J gene lost 4 bases, with 14 bases spanning the gap. The CDR3 has 14 amino acids. Germline lookup yields CDR1 LNHDA and CDR2 SQIVND (reference sequence). The CDR3 DNA is TGTGCCAGTAGTGGAGGGACCTCCGTAGAGACCCAGTACTTC. This codes for CASSGGTSVETQYF.

The V call is TRBV25-1, the J call TRBJ1-1, with TRBD1 as a possible D gene (6 bases). V was pared by 0 bases and J by 6 bases, with 11 bases between. CDR1 is MGHDK and CDR2 is SYGVNS in the germline V gene. The CDR3 contains 14 residues. CDR3 loop: CASSEYGGGPEAFF. CDR3 DNA sequence: TGTGCCAGCAGTGAATATGGGGGGGGGCCTGAAGCTTTCTTT.

V is TRBV24-1 and J is TRBJ1-5; the D gene is possibly TRBD1 (6 bases). The germline V gene encodes CDR1 KGHDR and CDR2 SFDVKD. Trimming stripped 11 bases from V and 5 bases from J, with 24 bases between. The CDR3 has 16 residues. CDR3 nucleotide sequence: TGTGCCAATGACAGGTGGGGGTCTCAGGTCTATCAGCCCCAGCATTTT. This codes for CANDRWGSQVYQPQHF.

The chain recombines TRBV6-5 with TRBJ1-1; unclear D gene. The CDR3 totals 13 residues. The V and J ends lost 6 bases and 1 base respectively, with 9 bases between them. CDR1 is MNHEY and CDR2 is SVGAGI in the germline V gene. DNA for the CDR3: TGTGCCAGCAGGAGGAAAGAGAACACTGAAGCTTTCTTT. Its protein is CASRRKENTEAFF.

The V and J genes are TRBV28 and TRBJ1-2; D not certain. Trimming left V 2 bases short and J 8 bases short, with 12 bases between. The CDR3 covers 13 residues. CDR1 is MDHEN and CDR2 is SYDVKM in the germline V gene. The DNA of the CDR3 is TGTGCCAGCAGTTTAGGCCCAACGGGGGGCTACACCTTC. It is translated as CASSLGPTGGYTF.

V and J are TRBV6-5 and TRBJ2-3, with D perhaps TRBD2 (7 bases). The CDR3 totals 16 residues. Deletions cut 0 bases from V and 1 base from J, with 11 bases between. Germline V gene lookup returns CDR1 MNHEY and CDR2 SVGAGI. The CDR3 sequence: CASSYSWRGRTDTQYF. The CDR3 coding sequence is TGTGCCAGCAGTTACTCGTGGCGGGGGCGCACAGATACGCAGTATTTT.

This clone appeared a few times. The chain joins TRBV4-3 to TRBJ1-2; D unresolved. This CDR3 is 15 amino acids long. The germline V gene encodes CDR1 LGHNA and CDR2 YSLEER. V was shortened by 0 bases and J by 2 bases, with 10 bases between the two germline ends. The chain's CDR3 is CASSQESGGNYGYTF. The CDR3 DNA is TGCGCCAGCAGCCAAGAAAGTGGCGGGAACTATGGCTACACCTTC.